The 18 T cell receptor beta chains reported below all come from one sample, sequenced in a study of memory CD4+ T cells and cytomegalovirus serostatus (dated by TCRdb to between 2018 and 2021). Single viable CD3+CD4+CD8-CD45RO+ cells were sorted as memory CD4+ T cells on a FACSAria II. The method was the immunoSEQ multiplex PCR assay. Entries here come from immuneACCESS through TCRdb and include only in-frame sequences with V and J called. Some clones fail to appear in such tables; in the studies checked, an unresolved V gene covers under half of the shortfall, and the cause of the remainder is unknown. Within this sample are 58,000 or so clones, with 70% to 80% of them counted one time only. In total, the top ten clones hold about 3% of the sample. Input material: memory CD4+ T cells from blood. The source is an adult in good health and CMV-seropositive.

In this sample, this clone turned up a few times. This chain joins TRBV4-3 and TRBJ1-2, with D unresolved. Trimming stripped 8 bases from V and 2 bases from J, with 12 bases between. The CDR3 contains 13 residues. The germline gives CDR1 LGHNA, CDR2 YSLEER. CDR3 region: CASSSDLNYGYTF. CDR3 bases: TGCGCCAGCTCTTCCGACCTCAACTATGGCTACACCTTC.

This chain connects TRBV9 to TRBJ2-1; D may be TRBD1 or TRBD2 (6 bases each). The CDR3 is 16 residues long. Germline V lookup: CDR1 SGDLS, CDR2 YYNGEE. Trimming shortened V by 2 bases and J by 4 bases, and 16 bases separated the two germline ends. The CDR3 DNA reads TGTGCCAGCAGCGTGGATAGCGGAGGGGGATACAATGAGCAGTTCTTC. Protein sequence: CASSVDSGGGYNEQFF.

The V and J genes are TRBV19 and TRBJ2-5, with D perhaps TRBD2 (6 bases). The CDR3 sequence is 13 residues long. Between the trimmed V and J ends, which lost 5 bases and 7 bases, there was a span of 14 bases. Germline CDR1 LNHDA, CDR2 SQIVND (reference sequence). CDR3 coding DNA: TGTGCCAGTAGTGCCCGGGAGAGGGGGACCCAGTACTTC. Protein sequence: CASSARERGTQYF.

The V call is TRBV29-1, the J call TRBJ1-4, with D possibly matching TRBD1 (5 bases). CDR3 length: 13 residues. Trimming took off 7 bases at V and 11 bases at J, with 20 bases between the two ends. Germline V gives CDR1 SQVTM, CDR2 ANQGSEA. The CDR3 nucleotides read TGCAGCGCTGCCGGGACCCAGCGTGGGAAACTGTTTTTT. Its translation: CSAAGTQRGKLFF.

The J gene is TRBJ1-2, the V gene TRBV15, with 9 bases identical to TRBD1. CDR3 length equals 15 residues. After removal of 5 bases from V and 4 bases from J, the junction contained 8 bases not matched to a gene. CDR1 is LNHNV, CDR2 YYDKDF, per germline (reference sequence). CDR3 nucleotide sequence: TGTGCCACCAGCGGTGCGACAGGGGGGGCCTATGGCTACACCTTC. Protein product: CATSGATGGAYGYTF.

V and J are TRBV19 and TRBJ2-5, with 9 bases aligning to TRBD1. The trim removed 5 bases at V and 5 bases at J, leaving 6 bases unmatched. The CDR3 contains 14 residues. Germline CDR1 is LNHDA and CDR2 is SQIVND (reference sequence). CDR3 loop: CASSWTGDMETQYF. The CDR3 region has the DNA TGTGCCAGTAGTTGGACAGGGGATATGGAGACCCAGTACTTC.

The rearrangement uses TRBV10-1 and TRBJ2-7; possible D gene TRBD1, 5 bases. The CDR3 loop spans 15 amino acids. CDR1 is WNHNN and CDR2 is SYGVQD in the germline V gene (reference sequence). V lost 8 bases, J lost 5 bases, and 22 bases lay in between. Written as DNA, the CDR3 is TGCGCCAGCCCCCACGGTTGGGGCCATACGCACGAGCAGTACTTC. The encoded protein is CASPHGWGHTHEQYF.

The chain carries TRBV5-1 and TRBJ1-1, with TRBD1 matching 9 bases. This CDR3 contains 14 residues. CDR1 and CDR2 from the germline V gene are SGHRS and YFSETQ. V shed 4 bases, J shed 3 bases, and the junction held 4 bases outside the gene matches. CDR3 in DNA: TGCGCCAGCAGCCCGTGGACAGGGGACACTGAAGCTTTCTTT. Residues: CASSPWTGDTEAFF.

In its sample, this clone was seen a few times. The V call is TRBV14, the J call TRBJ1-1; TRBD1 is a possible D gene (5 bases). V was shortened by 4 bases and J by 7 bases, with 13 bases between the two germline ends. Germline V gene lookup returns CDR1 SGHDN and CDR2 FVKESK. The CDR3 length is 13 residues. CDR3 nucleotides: TGTGCCAGCAGCCTGGGACCTAAGCTTGAAGCTTTCTTT. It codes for CASSLGPKLEAFF.

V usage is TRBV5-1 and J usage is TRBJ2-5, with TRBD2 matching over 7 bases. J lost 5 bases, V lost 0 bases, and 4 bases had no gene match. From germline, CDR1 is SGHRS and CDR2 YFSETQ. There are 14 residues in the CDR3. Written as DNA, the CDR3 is TGCGCCAGCAGCTTGGGCGGGAGCGCTGAGACCCAGTACTTC. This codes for CASSLGGSAETQYF. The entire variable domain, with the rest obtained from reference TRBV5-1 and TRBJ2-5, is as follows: KAGVTQTPRYLIKTRGQQVTLSCSPISGHRSVSWYQQTPGQGLQFLFEYFSETQRNKGNFPGRFSGRQFSNSRSEMNVSTLELGDSALYLCASSLGGSAETQYFGPGTRLLVL.

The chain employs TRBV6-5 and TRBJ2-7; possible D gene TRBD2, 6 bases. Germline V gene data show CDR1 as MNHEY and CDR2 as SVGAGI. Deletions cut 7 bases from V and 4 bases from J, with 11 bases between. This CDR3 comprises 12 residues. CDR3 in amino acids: CASIGGTYEQYF. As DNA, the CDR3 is TGTGCCAGCATCGGCGGGACGTACGAGCAGTACTTC.

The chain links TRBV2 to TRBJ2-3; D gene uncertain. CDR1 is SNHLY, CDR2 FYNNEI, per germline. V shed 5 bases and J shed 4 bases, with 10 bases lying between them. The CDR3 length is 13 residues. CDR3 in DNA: TGTGCCAGCAGTAGAAGGGCCGCAGATACGCAGTATTTT. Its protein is CASSRRAADTQYF. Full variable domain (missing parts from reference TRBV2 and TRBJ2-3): EPEVTQTPSHQVTQMGQEVILRCVPISNHLYFYWYRQILGQKVEFLVSFYNNEISEKSEIFDDQFSVERPDGSNFTLKIRSTKLEDSAMYFCASSRRAADTQYFGPGTRLTVL.

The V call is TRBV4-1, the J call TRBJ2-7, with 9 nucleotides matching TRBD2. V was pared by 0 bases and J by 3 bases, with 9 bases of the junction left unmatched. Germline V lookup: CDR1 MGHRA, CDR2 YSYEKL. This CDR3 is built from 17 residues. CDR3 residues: CASSQDLASGTIYEQYF. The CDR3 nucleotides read TGCGCCAGCAGCCAAGATTTAGCTAGCGGGACAATCTACGAGCAGTACTTC.

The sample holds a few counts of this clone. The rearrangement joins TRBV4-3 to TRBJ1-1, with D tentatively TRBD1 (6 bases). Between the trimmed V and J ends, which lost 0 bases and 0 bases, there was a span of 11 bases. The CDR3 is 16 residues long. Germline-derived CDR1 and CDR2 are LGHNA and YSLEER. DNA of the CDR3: TGCGCCAGCAGCCAAGACAGGGGTTTCATGAACACTGAAGCTTTCTTT. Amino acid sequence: CASSQDRGFMNTEAFF.

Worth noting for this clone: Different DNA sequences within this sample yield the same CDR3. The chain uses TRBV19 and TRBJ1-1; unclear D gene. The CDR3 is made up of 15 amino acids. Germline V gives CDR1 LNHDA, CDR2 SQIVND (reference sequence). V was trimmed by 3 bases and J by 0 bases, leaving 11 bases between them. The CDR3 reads CASSIAQVMNTEAFF. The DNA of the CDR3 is TGTGCCAGTAGTATTGCCCAGGTGATGAACACTGAAGCTTTCTTT.

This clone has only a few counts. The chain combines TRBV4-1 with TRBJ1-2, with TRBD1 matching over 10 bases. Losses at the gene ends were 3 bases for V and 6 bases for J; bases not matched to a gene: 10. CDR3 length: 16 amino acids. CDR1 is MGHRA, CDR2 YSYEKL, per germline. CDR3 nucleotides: TGCGCCAGCAGCCACGTTCCAACCGGGACAGGGGATGGCTACACCTTC. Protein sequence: CASSHVPTGTGDGYTF.

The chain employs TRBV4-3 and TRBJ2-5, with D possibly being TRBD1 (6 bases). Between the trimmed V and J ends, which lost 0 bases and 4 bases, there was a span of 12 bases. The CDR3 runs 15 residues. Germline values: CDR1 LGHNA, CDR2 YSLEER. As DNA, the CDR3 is TGCGCCAGCAGCCAAGATAGCCAGGGGAGAGAGACCCAGTACTTC. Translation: CASSQDSQGRETQYF.

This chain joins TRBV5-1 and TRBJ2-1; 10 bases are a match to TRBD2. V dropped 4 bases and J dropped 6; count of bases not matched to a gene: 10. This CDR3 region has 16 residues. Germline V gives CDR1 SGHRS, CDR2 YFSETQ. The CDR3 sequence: CASSTYGLAAGNEQFF. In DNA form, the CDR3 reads TGCGCCAGCAGCACCTACGGACTAGCGGCGGGCAATGAGCAGTTCTTC.